The source of this TCR beta chain is a study of shared clonotypes between healthy human individuals. This clone was observed a single time. The CDR3 length is 15 residues. V was shortened by 0 bases and J by 5 bases, with 14 bases between the two germline ends. Germline V gene sequence: CDR1 SGHRS, CDR2 YFSETQ. Generated by immunoSEQ multiplex PCR, the TCRdb table keeps only in-frame clones and is missing some. Counted here are around 1 million clones, approximately 80% occurring once; the ten biggest clones make up approximately 1.5%. The source is a man aged 18 to 29 in good health. The specimen was memory CD4+ T cells sorted from blood. Subset described: CD45RA-negative fraction. The chain uses TRBV5-1 and TRBJ1-2; D is uncertain. The CDR3 DNA sequence: TGCGCCAGCAGCTTGGCCAACTCTCCTGCTTATGGCTACACCTTC. Encoded protein: CASSLANSPAYGYTF.